This T cell receptor (beta chain) was documented in a study of response to subunit inactivated influenza vaccine. Study-wide results and limits: The study's authors posited that every seasonal influenza vaccination enlists few new T cells.

One entry per CDR3 protein results from TCRdb running MiXCR on the RT-PCR reads. The data contain approximately 530,000 distinct CDR3 sequences, under 8.5% of them singletons. Trimming cost V 7 bases and J 3 bases, with 9 bases left between them. CDR3 length: 12 residues. Germline assignment: CDR1 SQVTM and CDR2 ANQGSEA. Regarding this clonotype: Its cognate antigen is unknown.

This chain uses TRBV29-1 with TRBJ2-2, with D perhaps being TRBD1 or TRBD2 (5 bases each). Here the sequenced sample was PBMCs from blood, taken around 25 months after vaccination. This TCR derives from a man aged 45-69 years who received an inactivated influenza vaccine. CDR3 coding DNA: TGCAGCGGAGGGGCTTACACCGGGGAGCTGTTTTTT. Translating it yields CSGGAYTGELFF.